Shown below are 18 T cell receptor beta chains from a single sample sequenced in a study of blood T cell repertoires in COVID-19. Generated by immunoSEQ multiplex PCR, the TCRdb table keeps only in-frame clones and is missing some. The sample has about 180,000 clones, around 85% seen once. Material for sequencing was peripheral blood. These receptors were taken from a person aged 65 to 85 with COVID-19, enrolled during active disease.

V is TRBV7-3 and J is TRBJ2-1; 8 nucleotides agree with TRBD1. The ends lost 2 bases at V and 4 bases at J; junction bases unmatched: 4. The length of the CDR3 is 15 residues. CDR1 SGHTA and CDR2 FQGTGA come from the germline V gene. This chain's CDR3 is CASSLVGTGYNEQFF. DNA for the CDR3: TGTGCCAGCAGCTTAGTGGGGACAGGATACAATGAGCAGTTCTTC. The full variable domain, completed using reference TRBV7-3 and TRBJ2-1, is GAGVSQTPSNKVTEKGKYVELRCDPISGHTALYWYRQSLGQGPEFLIYFQGTGAADDSGLPNDRFFAVRPEGSVSTLKIQRTERGDSAVYLCASSLVGTGYNEQFFGPGTRLTVL.

A few counts support this clone. The rearrangement joins TRBV29-1 to TRBJ2-7; the match to TRBD1 covers 9 bases. The germline CDR1 and CDR2 sequences are SQVTM and ANQGSEA. CDR3 length: 14 residues. V gave up 1 base and J gave up 2 bases; unmatched junction bases: 3. The CDR3 DNA follows: TGCAGCGTTGAAGCTGGGACAGGGCCCTACGAGCAGTACTTC. It is translated as CSVEAGTGPYEQYF.

The chain uses TRBV6-2 or TRBV6-3 and TRBJ2-7; TRBD2 aligns across 12 bases. The CDR3 length is 20 residues. J was trimmed by 1 base and V by 2 bases; bases with no gene match: 15. CDR1 and CDR2 from the germline V gene are MNHEY and SVGEGT. In DNA, the CDR3 is TGTGCCAGCAGTTACCACCCCAAACAGACTAGCGGGAGACCTTCCTACGAGCAGTACTTC. It translates to CASSYHPKQTSGRPSYEQYF.

The genes are TRBV5-1 and TRBJ1-1, with 7 bases aligning to TRBD1. Germline V gene sequence: CDR1 SGHRS, CDR2 YFSETQ. The CDR3 is made up of 15 amino acids. With V trimmed by 2 bases and J by 1 base, 5 bases remained unmatched. CDR3 nucleotide sequence: TGCGCCAGCAGCTTTCGACAGGGTTCGAACACTGAAGCTTTCTTT. Protein product: CASSFRQGSNTEAFF.

The chain joins TRBV5-4 to TRBJ2-7, with TRBD1 matching 9 bases. The CDR3 is 14 amino acids. Germline V gives CDR1 SGHNT, CDR2 YYREEE (reference sequence). J lost 6 bases, V lost 4 bases, and 8 bases had no gene match. The CDR3 reads CASSLLQGAGEQYF. CDR3 DNA: TGTGCCAGCAGCCTCCTACAGGGGGCCGGCGAGCAGTACTTC.

The genes are TRBV19 and TRBJ1-6, with 8 bases identical to TRBD1. V trimming: 9 bases; J trimming: 10 bases; junction bases outside the gene matches: 8. The CDR3 length is 13 residues. CDR1 and CDR2 from the germline V gene are LNHDA and SQIVND (reference sequence). The CDR3, as DNA: TGTGCCAGCCGCGACAGGGGATCCTCACCCCTCCACTTT. Encoded protein: CASRDRGSSPLHF.

A single count supports this clone. The chain carries TRBV6-6 and TRBJ1-3, with D uncertain. The V end lost 4 bases, the J end lost 5 bases, and 9 bases lay between the germline ends. Germline V gene sequence: CDR1 MNHNY, CDR2 SVGAGI (reference sequence). This CDR3 comprises 13 residues. The CDR3 sequence: CASSFTERNTIYF. In DNA, the CDR3 is TGTGCCAGCAGTTTTACAGAGAGAAACACCATATATTTT.

This clone was observed once. The chain has TRBV27 and TRBJ1-2, with D possibly matching TRBD1 (5 bases). From germline, CDR1 is MNHEY and CDR2 SMNVEV (reference sequence). This CDR3 contains 13 residues. V dropped 5 bases and J dropped 7 bases, with 14 bases sitting between them. The CDR3 is CASSPSQGVGYTF. The DNA of the CDR3 is TGTGCCAGCAGTCCCTCGCAGGGTGTTGGCTACACCTTC.

The rearrangement links TRBV5-1 to TRBJ2-1; 13 bases are shared with TRBD2. The CDR3 totals 15 residues. V shed 4 bases, J shed 9 bases, and the junction held 7 bases outside the gene matches. Germline-derived CDR1 and CDR2 are SGHRS and YFSETQ. Here the CDR3 DNA reads TGCGCCAGCAGCGGAGGACTAGCGGGAGTGGGTGAGCAGTTCTTC. Translation: CASSGGLAGVGEQFF.

In nucleotides, the CDR3 is TGTGCCAGCAGCAAGGGGGCTCTAGCGGGATGCCGCGAGCAGTACTTC. Encoded protein: CASSKGALAGCREQYF. The V call is TRBV7-4, the J call TRBJ2-7, with 9 bases identical to TRBD2. Germline assignment: CDR1 SGHVT and CDR2 SQSDAQ. The CDR3 has 16 residues. J was trimmed by 6 bases and V by 5 bases; bases with no gene match: 14.

The chain uses TRBV9 and TRBJ2-7; D might be TRBD1 (6 bases). CDR3 size: 14 residues. Germline V CDR1 and CDR2: SGDLS, YYNGEE. V lost 4 bases and J 2 bases, leaving 13 bases between the germline ends. This chain's CDR3 is CASSPRQATYEQYF. CDR3 DNA sequence: TGTGCCAGCAGCCCCCGACAGGCAACCTACGAGCAGTACTTC.

The V gene is TRBV6-5, the J gene TRBJ1-2, with TRBD1 identical over 11 bases. After removal of 5 bases from V and 5 bases from J, the junction contained 4 bases not matched to a gene. Germline loops: CDR1 MNHEY, CDR2 SVGAGI. CDR3 length: 14 residues. The CDR3 nucleotides are TGTGCCAGCAGTCCCGGGACAGGGGGTTATGGCTACACCTTC. Residues: CASSPGTGGYGYTF.

The chain employs TRBV5-1 and TRBJ1-5; D remains ambiguous. V shed 1 base and J shed 6 bases, with 8 bases lying between them. CDR1 and CDR2 (germline): SGHRS, YFSETQ. The CDR3 extends over 13 amino acids. CDR3 protein: CASSLSGIQPQHF. DNA of the CDR3: TGCGCCAGCAGCTTGAGCGGGATTCAGCCCCAGCATTTT.

This chain joins TRBV5-1 and TRBJ1-1; D not resolved. V was cut by 5 bases and J by 1 base, with 18 bases left in between. The germline CDR1 and CDR2 sequences are SGHRS and YFSETQ. The CDR3 contains 16 residues. The CDR3 coding sequence is TGCGCCAGCAGTTTACAGCCCGGTGCGGGGAACACTGAAGCTTTCTTT. Amino acids: CASSLQPGAGNTEAFF.

In DNA, the CDR3 is TGTGCCAGCAGCTTGGTTCATCGGGAGACCCAGTACTTC. Amino acids: CASSLVHRETQYF. The chain combines TRBV5-5 with TRBJ2-5; no firm D call. The CDR3 has 13 residues. Germline CDR1 and CDR2: SGHKS and YYEKEE (reference sequence). V was shortened by 0 bases and J by 5 bases, with 8 bases between the two germline ends.

The chain recombines TRBV7-9 with TRBJ2-7; D gene unclear. Looked up from germline, CDR1 is SEHNR and CDR2 is FQNEAQ (reference sequence). Deletions cut 5 bases from V and 5 bases from J, with 10 bases between. The CDR3 loop spans 12 amino acids. The CDR3: CASSLRFDEQYF. The CDR3 coding sequence is TGTGCCAGCAGCCTCCGGTTCGACGAGCAGTACTTC.

The chain recombines TRBV28 with TRBJ1-2, with 8 bases that match TRBD1. Trimming took 4 bases from V and 5 from J; bases not matched to a gene: 18. The CDR3 sequence is 18 residues long. The V gene's germline CDR1 is MDHEN and CDR2 SYDVKM. CDR3 in DNA: TGTGCCAGCAGTTCCCGGATTGACAGGGGTCCAAACTATTATGGCTACACCTTC. Translation gives CASSSRIDRGPNYYGYTF.

The chain employs TRBV2 and TRBJ2-5, with D uncertain. The CDR3 sequence is 13 residues long. V was cut by 3 bases and J by 0 bases, with 5 bases left in between. Germline values: CDR1 SNHLY, CDR2 FYNNEI. In nucleotides, the CDR3 is TGTGCCAGCAGTGACGTTAACCAAGAGACCCAGTACTTC. Amino acid sequence: CASSDVNQETQYF.